This is a list of T cell receptor beta chains from one sample in a study of shared T cell receptors in the human thymus. Clones were sequenced by immunoSEQ multiplex PCR, and TCRdb holds only the in-frame ones, with some missing. The sample gives 700,000 or so clones, roughly 85% of which show up once; more than 0.008% is in the top ten. The same specimen was also included in a second study, on human thymus T cells.

The material sequenced was thymocytes. These receptors were collected from a girl less than two years old with a congenital heart defect. Both conserved end residues are part of each CDR3. A D gene is named only where the DNA matches it firmly. The size of a clone is reported for some rows only, either as once, few or many, or as a class for expanded clones.

>TRBJ1-2|TRBV11-1|-|TRBD1
TGTGCCAGCAGCATAAAGGGACAGGGGGAACGAGGCTACACCTTC
CASSIKGQGERGYTF
>TRBJ1-2|TRBV10-3|-|-
TGTGCCATCCGTAGAGGGAACTATGGCTACACCTTC
CAIRRGNYGYTF
>TRBJ2-3|TRBV7-2|-|-
TGTGCCAGCAGCTTCGTACAGGTCCCAAGCACAGATACGCAGTATTTT
CASSFVQVPSTDTQYF
>TRBJ2-1|TRBV28|-|-
TGTGCCAGCAGCTTGGTTCAGAATAATGAGCAGTTCTTC
CASSLVQNNEQFF
>TRBJ1-6|TRBV12-5|once|-
TGTGCTAGTGGTTTGCCACGGGGTCCCTTTAATAATTCACCCCTCCACTTT
CASGLPRGPFNNSPLHF
>TRBJ1-6|TRBV6-9|few|-
TGTGCCAGCAGCTCAGACTCAGGGGAGAGGAGACCCCTCCACTTT
CASSSDSGERRPLHF
>TRBJ1-2|TRBV28|-|TRBD1
TGTGCCAGCAGTCTCTGGGACAGAAACTATGGCTACACCTTC
CASSLWDRNYGYTF
>TRBJ2-3|TRBV2|-|TRBD2
TGTGCCAGCAGTCGCGGGGGGCAGAGTAACGCAGATACGCAGTATTTT
CASSRGGQSNADTQYF
>TRBJ2-5|TRBV29-1|-|-
TGCAGCGTTTCATTCGGGGGGCGCAAAGAGACCCAGTACTTC
CSVSFGGRKETQYF
>TRBJ2-2|TRBV5-1|-|-
TGCGCTAGCAGCTTCCCCTCGGACTCCTCCCCCGGGGAGCTGTTTTTT
CASSFPSDSSPGELFF
>TRBJ2-3|TRBV11-2|-|-
TGTGCCAGCAGCTTAGGAAGACGGCGGGCGGGGGCCGGAGATACGCAGTATTTT
CASSLGRRRAGAGDTQYF
>TRBJ2-7|TRBV5-1|-|TRBD2
TGCGCCAGCAGCCACGGGGGGAGAAACTCCTACGAGCAGTACTTC
CASSHGGRNSYEQYF
>TRBJ1-5|TRBV29-1|-|TRBD1
TGCAGCGTTGCGGGCAGGGGGCGCGAACCCCAGCATTTT
CSVAGRGREPQHF
>TRBJ1-5|TRBV5-1|-|-
TGCGCCAGCAGCTTGGGTGGGGGGAATCAGCCCCAGCATTTT
CASSLGGGNQPQHF
>TRBJ2-7|TRBV29-1|-|TRBD2
TGCAGCGTTGGGGTCTTAGCGGGGGGTCTCTACGAGCAGTACTTC
CSVGVLAGGLYEQYF
>TRBJ2-3|TRBV5-1|once|TRBD2
TGCGCCAGCACGGGGACTAGAGGCACAGATACGCAGTATTTT
CASTGTRGTDTQYF
>TRBJ1-2|TRBV29-1|once|-
TGCAGCGTTGCCGGGGGGCCTAACTATGGCTACACCTTC
CSVAGGPNYGYTF
>TRBJ1-1|TRBV29-1|few|-
TGCAGCCCAAAGGGCGGGGACACTGAAGCTTTCTTT
CSPKGGDTEAFF
>TRBJ2-7|TRBV5-1|-|-
TGCGCCAGCAGCCGTATGCAGGGGTTGGGCGAGCAGTACTTC
CASSRMQGLGEQYF
>TRBJ1-1|TRBV5-4|-|-
TGTGCCAGCAGCTTATACAAGAGGGGGGGGTGCGCTGAAGCTTTCTTT
CASSLYKRGGCAEAFF
>TRBJ1-5|TRBV7-2|-|-
TGTGCCAGCAGCGAAGGAGTGGAGGGCAATCAGCCCCAGCATTTT
CASSEGVEGNQPQHF
>TRBJ1-2|TRBV11-2|-|TRBD1
TGTGCCAGCAGCTCCTACGACAGGGATGGCTACACCTTC
CASSSYDRDGYTF
>TRBJ1-3|TRBV28|-|-
TGTGCCAGCAGTTTGAGGGGGTCTGGAAACACCATATATTTT
CASSLRGSGNTIYF
>TRBJ1-5|TRBV10-2|-|-
TGCGCCAGCAGTCTGAACAGGGTCAATCAGCCCCAGCATTTT
CASSLNRVNQPQHF
>TRBJ1-1|TRBV10-3|-|-
TGTGCCATCAGTGCCGGGACACGGGGGGGGATGAACACTGAAGCTTTCTTT
CAISAGTRGGMNTEAFF
>TRBJ1-2|TRBV5-4|-|-
TGTGCCAGCAGCTTGGGGGGGGTGGGCGGCCCTACTTCCAAGTATGGCTACACCTTC
CASSLGGVGGPTSKYGYTF
>TRBJ2-7|TRBV27|-|TRBD1
TGTGCCAGCAGTTGCCCCCGACAGGGGATCTACGAGCAGTACTTC
CASSCPRQGIYEQYF
>TRBJ1-4|TRBV28|-|TRBD1
TGTGCCAGCAGTTGTGCCACCGGACAGGGGCGATCAACTAATGAAAAACTGTTTTTT
CASSCATGQGRSTNEKLFF
>TRBJ2-2|TRBV19|-|TRBD2
TGTGCCTCCCGGCGGGGGGGATTGTATGAAGGCACCGGGGAGCTGTTTTTT
CASRRGGLYEGTGELFF
>TRBJ2-7|TRBV25-1|-|TRBD1
TGTGCCAGCAGTGAAAGTGCGGGACAGGGGGACGAGCAGTACTTC
CASSESAGQGDEQYF
>TRBJ1-1|TRBV28|-|-
TGTGCCAGCAGTTTACACGCTGGAACAGACAGCCAGCGGGATGAAGCTTTCTTT
CASSLHAGTDSQRDEAFF
>TRBJ1-6|TRBV2|once|TRBD1
TGTGCCAGCACCCCAATACAGGGGGCCAAACTTAATTCACCCCTCCACTTT
CASTPIQGAKLNSPLHF
>TRBJ1-1|TRBV30|-|TRBD1
TGTGCCTGGAGTACCTCGACAGGGGACCGGGAAGCTTTCTTT
CAWSTSTGDREAFF
>TRBJ2-1|TRBV5-1|-|-
TGCGCCAGCAGCTTGGGTCACAGGGCGATCTACAATGAGCAGTTCTTC
CASSLGHRAIYNEQFF
>TRBJ2-1|TRBV28|once|TRBD2
TGTGCCAGCAGTTACTCCGGGACTAGCGGGGAAACAAATGAGCAGTTCTTC
CASSYSGTSGETNEQFF
>TRBJ2-7|TRBV10-1|-|-
TGCGCCAGCAGTGCCGGAGGAACCTACGAGCAGTACTTC
CASSAGGTYEQYF
>TRBJ2-3|TRBV27|-|TRBD1
TGTGCCAGCAGTGACCTCAGGGGGGATACGCAGTATTTT
CASSDLRGDTQYF
>TRBJ2-5|TRBV10-2|-|-
TGCGCCAGCCATGAAAGAGTTAGTAAAGAGACCCAGTACTTC
CASHERVSKETQYF
>TRBJ1-1|TRBV5-6|few|TRBD1
TGTGCCAGCAGCTGGATGGGACAGGGAGTCCGAGCTTTCTTT
CASSWMGQGVRAFF
>TRBJ1-2|TRBV2|-|-
TGTGCCAGCAGCGACACCAACTATGGCTACACCTTC
CASSDTNYGYTF
>TRBJ2-1|TRBV5-1|-|TRBD2
TGCGCCAGCAGCGAGCTCGGACTAGCGTACAATGAGCAGTTCTTC
CASSELGLAYNEQFF
>TRBJ1-2|TRBV9|-|TRBD1
TGTGCCAGCAGCGGGGGATGGACAGGGGCTTACTATGGCTACACCTTC
CASSGGWTGAYYGYTF
>TRBJ1-5|TRBV28|-|-
TGTGCCAGCAGTTTTCTTGAGGAGGCGGATCAGCCCCAGCATTTT
CASSFLEEADQPQHF
>TRBJ2-3|TRBV28|-|TRBD2
TGTGCCAGCACCATCGCGGGGGGTGGGGGAGATACGCAGTATTTT
CASTIAGGGGDTQYF
>TRBJ2-5|TRBV5-1|-|-
TGCGCCAGCAGCTGGGGGGAGGTTCAAGAGACCCAGTACTTC
CASSWGEVQETQYF
>TRBJ1-6|TRBV4-1|-|-
TGCGCCAGCAGCCAAGTGAGGGATTCACCCCTCCACTTT
CASSQVRDSPLHF
>TRBJ1-2|TRBV14|-|TRBD1
TGTGCCAGCAGCCAAACGGGACAGGGGGCGTTGAACTATGGCTACACCTTC
CASSQTGQGALNYGYTF
>TRBJ2-3|TRBV29-1|-|TRBD2
TGCAGCGTTCAAGCGGGGGGACCCACAGATACGCAGTATTTT
CSVQAGGPTDTQYF
>TRBJ1-1|TRBV7-6|-|-
TGTGCCAGCAGGATACTTCTCAGGGGCCATGGTCGTGGGTACCAGAACACTGAAGCTTTCTTT
CASRILLRGHGRGYQNTEAFF
>TRBJ2-7|TRBV2|-|TRBD1
TGTGCCAGCAGTGATGTGGGGGACAGCCCTTTCACCGTAACCTACGAGCAGTACTTC
CASSDVGDSPFTVTYEQYF
>TRBJ1-5|TRBV4-2|-|-
TGTGCCAGCAGCCAAGTAGCCTTCAATCAGCCCCAGCATTTT
CASSQVAFNQPQHF
>TRBJ2-5|TRBV4-3|-|-
TGCGCCAGCAGCCAAGATCTAGCAGTCCAGAAAGAGACCCAGTACTTC
CASSQDLAVQKETQYF
>TRBJ1-3|TRBV6-5|once|TRBD1
TGTGCCAGCACCGGGACAGACTCTGGAAACACCATATATTTT
CASTGTDSGNTIYF
>TRBJ2-7|TRBV7-3|-|TRBD1
TGTGCCAGCAGCTTAATCCCGACAGGGAGCTCCTACGAGCAGTACTTC
CASSLIPTGSSYEQYF
>TRBJ1-5|TRBV19|-|-
TGTGCCAGTAGTATTGGGGGCAGGGTGGGCAATCAGCCCCAGCATTTT
CASSIGGRVGNQPQHF
>TRBJ2-1|TRBV19|-|TRBD2
TGTGCCAGTAGCCCGGGACTAGCGGAATCGTCGTACAATGAGCAGTTCTTC
CASSPGLAESSYNEQFF
>TRBJ1-5|TRBV28|-|-
TGTGCCAGCAACCAATACCATGGGGAGTATCAGCCCCAGCATTTT
CASNQYHGEYQPQHF